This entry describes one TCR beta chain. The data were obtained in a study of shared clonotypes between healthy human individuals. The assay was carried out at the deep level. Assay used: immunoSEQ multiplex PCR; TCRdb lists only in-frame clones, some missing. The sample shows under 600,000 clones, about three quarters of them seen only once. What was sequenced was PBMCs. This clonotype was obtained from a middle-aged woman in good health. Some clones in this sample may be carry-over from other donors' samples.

DNA of the CDR3: TGTGCCAGCTCACCACGGGGTACACCGACGAACACTGAAGCTTTCTTT. As protein: CASSPRGTPTNTEAFF. The gene calls are TRBV18 and TRBJ1-1; D is unresolved. The V end was cut by 1 base, the J end by 1 base, with 13 bases between. CDR3 length: 16 residues. Germline lookup yields CDR1 KGHSH and CDR2 LQKENI.